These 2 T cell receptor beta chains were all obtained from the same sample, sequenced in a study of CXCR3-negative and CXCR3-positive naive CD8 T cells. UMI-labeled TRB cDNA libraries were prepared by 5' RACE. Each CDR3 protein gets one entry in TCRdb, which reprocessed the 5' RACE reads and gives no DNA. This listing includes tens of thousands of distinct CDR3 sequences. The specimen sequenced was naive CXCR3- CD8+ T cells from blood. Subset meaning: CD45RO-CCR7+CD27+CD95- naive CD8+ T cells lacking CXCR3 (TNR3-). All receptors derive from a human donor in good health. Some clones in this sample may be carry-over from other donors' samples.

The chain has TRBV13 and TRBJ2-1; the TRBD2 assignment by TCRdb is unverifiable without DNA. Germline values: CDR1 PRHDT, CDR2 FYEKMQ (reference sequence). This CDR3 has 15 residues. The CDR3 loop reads CASSVGPMIDNEQFF. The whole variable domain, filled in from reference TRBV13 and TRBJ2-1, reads AAGVIQSPRHLIKEKRETATLKCYPIPRHDTVYWYQQGPGQDPQFLISFYEKMQSDKGSIPDRFSAQQFSDYHSELNMSSLELGDSALYFCASSVGPMIDNEQFFGPGTRLTVL.

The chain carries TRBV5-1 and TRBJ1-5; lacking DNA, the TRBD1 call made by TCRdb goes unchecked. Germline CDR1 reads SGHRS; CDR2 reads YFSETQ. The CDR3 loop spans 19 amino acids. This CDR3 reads CASSLMTGGILNTDQPQHF.